The rows below give T cell receptor beta chains drawn from one sample of a study of human CD8 memory T cell subsets. From its re-call of the 5' RACE reads, TCRdb lists each CDR3 protein once, without DNA. The table counts more than 6,000 distinct CDR3 sequences; about 20% lies in the top ten. The sequenced sample consisted of CD8+ T cells from PBMCs. All receptors derive from a human donor in good health. Both conserved end residues are part of each CDR3. A row's size may be missing; if present it is once, few, many or a size class.

J gene,clone size,V gene,CDR3 protein
TRBJ2-7,medium-sized,TRBV20-1,CSATGVTGVGAVYEQYF
TRBJ1-1,.,TRBV4-2,CASSQDGRGTEAFF
TRBJ1-1,.,TRBV20-1,CSANRGGYTEAFF
TRBJ2-5,.,TRBV5-1,CASSWNSGHQETQYF
TRBJ2-1,medium-sized,TRBV29-1,CSGKSSGYNEQFF
TRBJ2-3,medium-sized,TRBV14,CASSPPAGQADTQYF
TRBJ2-1,.,TRBV6-5,CASSYSQYNEQFF
TRBJ2-7,medium-sized,TRBV6-2/TRBV6-3,CASSYSEEQYF
TRBJ2-7,.,TRBV5-1,CASSLDRDYEQYF
TRBJ2-7,.,TRBV4-1,CASSHGEGTYEQYF
TRBJ2-7,medium-sized,TRBV6-5,CASSSGPEQYF
TRBJ2-7,.,TRBV7-8,CASSLDLAYEQYF
TRBJ2-5,.,TRBV7-2,CASSALAGEVETQYF
TRBJ1-1,.,TRBV19,CASSPGPSGAFF
TRBJ1-1,.,TRBV7-2,CASSYGSGGTEAFF
TRBJ2-5,.,TRBV6-1,CASSESGGFGETQYF
TRBJ2-3,medium-sized,TRBV11-2,CASSLLEIETDTQYF
TRBJ2-1,.,TRBV2,CASRLTGTGGYNEQFF
TRBJ1-5,.,TRBV27,CASSHQGGSSNQPQHF
TRBJ2-2,.,TRBV2,CASRSRGNTGELFF
TRBJ1-4,medium-sized,TRBV5-1,CASGPGVATNEKLFF
TRBJ2-7,.,TRBV7-2,CASSQEVFDEQYF
TRBJ2-1,.,TRBV28,CASSVRGSGSYNEQFF
TRBJ2-5,.,TRBV5-4,CASSPFIEGQETQYF
TRBJ2-7,.,TRBV28,CASGVWDRGYEQYF
TRBJ2-1,.,TRBV29-1,CSVERPLSSYNEQFF
TRBJ1-5,medium-sized,TRBV24-1,CATSDLGANQPQHF
TRBJ2-2,.,TRBV15,CATSRERGRPGELFF
TRBJ1-4,.,TRBV20-1,CSASSAGGVEKLFF
TRBJ1-1,.,TRBV12-3/TRBV12-4,CASSRGTSMIEAFF
TRBJ2-2,medium-sized,TRBV5-1,CASSLGQGTGELFF
TRBJ2-7,medium-sized,TRBV20-1,CSARNLRDRGSYEQYF
TRBJ2-3,medium-sized,TRBV5-1,CASSFGVDSTDTQYF
TRBJ1-4,.,TRBV5-1,CASSQGLPRFKLFF
TRBJ2-7,.,TRBV30,CAWSAPRTGGPNEQYF
TRBJ1-1,medium-sized,TRBV29-1,CSADTGGRTEAFF
TRBJ2-7,.,TRBV19,CASSHGTGRGYEQYF
TRBJ2-1,.,TRBV6-6,CASSELDYNEQFF
TRBJ1-6,.,TRBV5-6,CASSWTGNNSPLHF
TRBJ1-2,medium-sized,TRBV7-2,CASSLSGGTEADGYTF
TRBJ2-1,.,TRBV7-3,CASSWTSGESDEQFF
TRBJ2-5,.,TRBV4-3,CASSQDAGPRETQYF
TRBJ2-7,.,TRBV6-6,CASSYERTSDYEQYF
TRBJ2-5,.,TRBV3-1,CASSQDWWDTAQETQYF